The 30 T cell receptor beta chains below come from one sample, sequenced in a study of CXCR3-negative and CXCR3-positive naive CD8 T cells. Study-wide results and limits: The study found more hydrophobic TRB CDR3s in CXCR3-positive naive cells than in CXCR3-negative naive cells.

Their antigens remain unidentified. All TRB cDNA libraries came from 5' RACE performed with UMI labels. TCRdb derives one entry per CDR3 protein from the 5' RACE reads, leaving out DNA. The sample holds 5,500 to 8,500 distinct CDR3 sequences. The sequenced sample was naive CXCR3+ CD8+ T cells from blood. Sample subset: CD45RO-CCR7+CD27+CD95- naive CD8+ T cells expressing CXCR3 (TNR3+). These receptors came from a human donor in good health. Some clones in this sample may be carry-over from other donors' samples.

Here the CDR3 reads CASSMDSVLNTEAFF. The chain is built from TRBV4-1 and TRBJ1-1. Germline V CDR1 and CDR2: MGHRA, YSYEKL. The CDR3 covers 15 residues.

The chain joins TRBV21-1 to TRBJ2-7; TCRdb picks TRBD1, but there is no DNA to check that call. TRBV21-1 counts as a pseudogene. This CDR3 spans 15 amino acids. CDR3 amino acids: CASSGRDRKTYEQYF.

The gene calls are TRBV29-1 and TRBJ1-1. CDR1 is SQVTM and CDR2 is ANQGSEA in the germline V gene. The CDR3 is 12 residues long. This CDR3 reads CSGGLSNTEAFF.

This clonotype registers medium-sized by frequency. V gene TRBV29-1 combines with J gene TRBJ1-2; TCRdb designates TRBD1, a call that cannot be tested without DNA. The CDR3 loop spans 13 amino acids. Per germline, CDR1 SQVTM and CDR2 ANQGSEA. CDR3 region: CSVSSGTGDGYTF.

The chain employs TRBV25-1 and TRBJ2-6; TCRdb's D call, TRBD2, is unchecked because there is no DNA. This CDR3 comprises 18 residues. Per germline, CDR1 MGHDK and CDR2 SYGVNS. This chain's CDR3 is CASKGPGRFSSGANVLTF.

The CDR3 is CASSPTAVSSYNEQFF. The chain uses TRBV7-3 and TRBJ2-1. Germline V gene sequence: CDR1 SGHTA, CDR2 FQGTGA. The CDR3 totals 16 residues.

The chain links TRBV5-1 to TRBJ2-7; the D gene TCRdb calls, TRBD1, cannot be checked with no DNA. CDR1 SGHRS and CDR2 YFSETQ come from the germline V gene. This CDR3 has 15 amino acids. The CDR3 sequence: CASSPTGSPSYEQYF.

This clonotype counts as medium-sized by frequency. This chain connects TRBV10-3 to TRBJ2-7. The CDR3 consists of 16 residues. From germline, CDR1 is ENHRY and CDR2 SYGVKD. The CDR3 region is CAISESASGRAYEQYF.

V and J are TRBV28 and TRBJ2-1; TCRdb indicates TRBD2, and absent DNA this call remains unverified. Germline V lookup: CDR1 MDHEN, CDR2 SYDVKM. The CDR3 consists of 14 residues. This chain's CDR3 is CASSRASGYNEQFF.

The CDR3: CASSEGRLAMGQYF. The chain is built from TRBV2 and TRBJ2-5; TCRdb's assignment of TRBD2 cannot be checked, as there is no DNA. Germline V gene data show CDR1 as SNHLY and CDR2 as FYNNEI. CDR3 length equals 14 residues.

This chain links TRBV28 with TRBJ2-1. CDR1 and CDR2 (germline): MDHEN, SYDVKM. The CDR3 has 13 residues. The chain's CDR3 is CASSLRDYNEQFF. The variable domain in full, with the rest retrieved from reference TRBV28 and TRBJ2-1, is DVKVTQSSRYLVKRTGEKVFLECVQDMDHENMFWYRQDPGLGLRLIYFSYDVKMKEKGDIPEGYSVSREKKERFSLILESASTNQTSMYLCASSLRDYNEQFFGPGTRLTVL.

CDR3 loop: CSVEAGPGYQETQYF. The V call is TRBV29-1, the J call TRBJ2-5; TCRdb lists TRBD1, though no DNA is available to test this call. The germline V gene encodes CDR1 SQVTM and CDR2 ANQGSEA. This CDR3 has 15 residues.

The chain is built from TRBV3-1 and TRBJ2-7; checking the TCRdb D call of TRBD1 is not possible without DNA. Germline V gene lookup returns CDR1 LGHDT and CDR2 YNNKEL (reference sequence). The CDR3 consists of 14 residues. CDR3 region: CASSTWTGHYEQYF.

The chain is built from TRBV29-1 and TRBJ2-5; TCRdb returns TRBD1, unconfirmable since there is no DNA. Germline values: CDR1 SQVTM, CDR2 ANQGSEA. This CDR3 spans 13 amino acids. CDR3 protein: CSVPRTGGETQYF.

CDR3 amino acids: CASSEQQVNTEAFF. The chain carries TRBV9 and TRBJ1-1. This CDR3 is 14 amino acids long. Germline values: CDR1 SGDLS, CDR2 YYNGEE. The full variable domain, completed using reference TRBV9 and TRBJ1-1, is DSGVTQTPKHLITATGQRVTLRCSPRSGDLSVYWYQQSLDQGLQFLIQYYNGEERAKGNILERFSAQQFPDLHSELNLSSLELGDSALYFCASSEQQVNTEAFFGQGTRLTVV.

The chain links TRBV12-3 or TRBV12-4 to TRBJ2-2. This CDR3 comprises 12 residues. CDR3 in amino acids: CASIEDTGELFF.

The chain joins TRBV29-1 to TRBJ1-2; lacking DNA, the TRBD1 call made by TCRdb goes unchecked. Germline CDR1 reads SQVTM; CDR2 reads ANQGSEA. The CDR3 is 12 residues long. The CDR3 loop is CSDHGGDYGYTF.

This clonotype is classed as medium-sized by frequency. The chain carries TRBV7-9 and TRBJ2-1; as DNA is missing, the TRBD2 call by TCRdb cannot be tested. The CDR3 sequence is 14 residues long. In germline, CDR1 is SEHNR, CDR2 FQNEAQ (reference sequence). The CDR3 loop is CASSLTSGYNEQFF.

The chain couples TRBV5-1 to TRBJ2-1; TCRdb calls TRBD1, which cannot be checked without DNA. This CDR3 region has 13 residues. The V gene's germline CDR1 is SGHRS and CDR2 YFSETQ. This CDR3 reads CASSLEGRNEQFF.

The chain links TRBV13 to TRBJ2-5; no DNA is available, so the TRBD2 call from TCRdb remains unchecked. This CDR3 spans 16 amino acids. Germline lookup yields CDR1 PRHDT and CDR2 FYEKMQ (reference sequence). CDR3 loop: CASSMGLAGATETQYF.

The rearrangement links TRBV29-1 to TRBJ1-4. The CDR3 runs to 13 residues. CDR1 and CDR2 (germline): SQVTM, ANQGSEA. The CDR3 loop is CSVEDSSSEKLFF.

Judged by frequency, this clonotype is medium-sized. V is TRBV12-3 or TRBV12-4 and J is TRBJ2-1. CDR3 length: 14 amino acids. CDR3: CASQASGANNEQFF.

V gene TRBV2 combines with J gene TRBJ2-7; TCRdb reports TRBD2, a call that lacks DNA to check it against. CDR1 and CDR2 (germline): SNHLY, FYNNEI. CDR3 length equals 15 residues. The chain's CDR3 is CASSRTSGRVDEQYF.

Considering frequency, this clonotype is medium-sized. The rearrangement uses TRBV5-1 and TRBJ2-7; TCRdb gives TRBD2 as the D gene, but with no DNA this cannot be confirmed. The CDR3 is 13 residues long. Germline-derived CDR1 and CDR2 are SGHRS and YFSETQ. CDR3 region: CASSLGGGYEQYF.

This chain connects TRBV29-1 to TRBJ2-1; TCRdb reports TRBD1, a call that lacks DNA to check it against. The CDR3 is 12 residues long. Germline V gene lookup returns CDR1 SQVTM and CDR2 ANQGSEA. The CDR3 sequence: CSCQGTYNEQFF.

V gene TRBV3-1 combines with J gene TRBJ2-5; TCRdb reports TRBD2, a call that lacks DNA to check it against. This CDR3 is built from 17 residues. Looked up from germline, CDR1 is LGHDT and CDR2 is YNNKEL (reference sequence). The CDR3 region is CASSPSFKREAEETQYF.

This clonotype shows up as medium-sized (0.01 to 0.1%) by frequency. This chain links TRBV29-1 with TRBJ2-3; TCRdb names TRBD1, which stays unverified in the absence of DNA. The CDR3 is 14 residues long. CDR1 SQVTM and CDR2 ANQGSEA come from the germline V gene. The CDR3 reads CSVEWGQGALEQYF.

The chain uses TRBV15 and TRBJ2-3. Germline V gene lookup returns CDR1 LNHNV and CDR2 YYDKDF (reference sequence). This CDR3 region has 16 residues. Here the CDR3 reads CATSRERVEGTDTQYF.

Frequency places this clonotype as medium-sized (0.01 to 0.1%). This sequence joins TRBV29-1 and TRBJ1-2. The CDR3 has 13 amino acids. The V gene's germline CDR1 is SQVTM and CDR2 ANQGSEA. The CDR3: CSVAEGANYGYTF.

This clonotype counts as medium-sized by frequency. This chain joins TRBV7-2 and TRBJ2-1. The CDR3 totals 16 residues. Germline V gene sequence: CDR1 SGHTA, CDR2 FQGNSA. The chain's CDR3 is CASSLGVWQGYNEQFF.